This TCR beta chain was captured by sequencing in a study of T-cell reconstitution after alpha-beta-depleted transplantation in children. The study, taken as a whole, reports: T-cell numbers and diversity one year post-transplant derived largely from freshly generated T cells. Several hundred expanded graft clones reportedly were the source of alpha-beta T cells about two months after transplant. There were some patients whose high TCRbeta diversity at day 60 came from surviving recipient T cells and thymic progenitors.

As it was prepared, the TCRbeta library received unique molecular identifiers. TCRdb independently ran MiXCR on the PCR reads; one entry per CDR3 protein. Among approximately 430,000 distinct CDR3 sequences listed, under 20% were seen once. For this clonotype: The antigen remains undetermined.

The origin of this receptor is a boy younger than two who had a stem cell transplant for Wiskott-Aldrich syndrome, so the T cells may come from the graft donor. The sample was PBMCs, mostly from graft donor cells, taken 360 days after TCRalphabeta/CD19-depleted stem cell transplant.

The CDR3 DNA is TGTGCCAGCAGTTACCGGCGGGGCGGATCCTACGAGCAGTACTTC. Amino acids: CASSYRRGGSYEQYF. The rearrangement uses TRBV6-5 and TRBJ2-7; tentatively, D is TRBD2 (6 bases). V lost 2 bases and J 1 base, leaving 12 bases between the germline ends. Germline lookup yields CDR1 MNHEY and CDR2 SVGAGI. The CDR3 totals 15 residues.